A single T cell receptor (beta chain) is shown here with its context. Assay: immunoSEQ multiplex PCR; the TCRdb copy retains only in-frame clones and omits some. The sample carries about 68,000 clones, about nine tenths recorded once. The data originate from a study of T cell changes during pregnancy in multiple sclerosis. Trimming stripped 4 bases from V and 5 bases from J, with 14 bases between. In germline, CDR1 is SGHAT, CDR2 FQNNGV. The CDR3 runs 15 residues. The sample here was peripheral blood, taken in the third trimester of pregnancy. This chain joins TRBV11-2 and TRBJ2-2; D might be TRBD1 (5 bases). The TCR sequence derives from a female donor with multiple sclerosis, enrolled in a pregnancy study. CDR3 residues: CASSYRQSVTGELFF. CDR3 DNA: TGTGCCAGCAGCTACCGACAGTCTGTTACCGGGGAGCTGTTTTTT.